The 5 T cell receptor beta chains given below trace back to one sample, sequenced in a study of identifying expanded T cells in peripheral blood. The data were produced by immunoSEQ multiplex PCR, yet TCRdb's version contains in-frame clones alone and is incomplete. The sample lists more than 50,000 clones, around four fifths occurring once. Sequencing was done on a sample of blood. The origin of the receptors is a person aged 18-69 years in good health.

This clone was found many times. The chain recombines TRBV23-1 with TRBJ2-1; 8 nucleotides match TRBD1. TRBV23-1 is an open reading frame whose function is uncertain. After removal of 4 bases from V and 10 bases from J, the junction contained 3 bases not matched to a gene. CDR3 size: 12 residues. The CDR3 is CASSPRTGEQFF. DNA of the CDR3: TGCGCCAGCAGTCCCAGGACAGGGGAGCAGTTCTTC.

The chain employs TRBV11-3 and TRBJ2-2; 7 bases are a match to TRBD2. The CDR3 runs 14 residues. From germline, CDR1 is SGHNT and CDR2 YENEEA. Unmatched junction bases numbered 8, after V lost 9 bases and J lost 4 bases. The CDR3 protein is CASIAGVGTGELFF. The DNA of the CDR3 is TGTGCCAGTATCGCGGGGGTGGGCACCGGGGAGCTGTTTTTT.

The genes are TRBV4-1 and TRBJ2-7, with 7 bases that match TRBD1. Germline V lookup: CDR1 MGHRA, CDR2 YSYEKL. This CDR3 contains 14 residues. The CDR3 coding sequence is TGCGCCAGCAGGGACCCTAGACAGGGCTCGACGACTGACGTC. Amino acids: CASRDPRQGSTTDV.

This clone was seen once. CDR3 DNA: TGTGCCACCAGCGCCCGGGCTTGGGGGGTTCATCAGCCCCAGCATTTT. This gives the protein CATSARAWGVHQPQHF. The rearrangement joins TRBV15 to TRBJ1-5; a weak D match, TRBD1 (5 bases). V lost 5 bases and J lost 5, with 19 bases in between. CDR3 length: 16 amino acids. In germline, CDR1 is LNHNV, CDR2 YYDKDF (reference sequence).

The J gene is TRBJ2-2, the V gene TRBV5-1; weak D call: TRBD2 (5 bases). Per the germline V gene, CDR1 is SGHRS and CDR2 is YFSETQ. The CDR3 runs to 18 residues. The V and J ends lost 7 bases and 1 base respectively, with 23 bases between them. DNA for the CDR3: TGCGCCAGCCGACTGGGCGCCCGGGGAGTGGGGAACACCGGGGAGCTGTTTTTT. Translated: CASRLGARGVGNTGELFF.